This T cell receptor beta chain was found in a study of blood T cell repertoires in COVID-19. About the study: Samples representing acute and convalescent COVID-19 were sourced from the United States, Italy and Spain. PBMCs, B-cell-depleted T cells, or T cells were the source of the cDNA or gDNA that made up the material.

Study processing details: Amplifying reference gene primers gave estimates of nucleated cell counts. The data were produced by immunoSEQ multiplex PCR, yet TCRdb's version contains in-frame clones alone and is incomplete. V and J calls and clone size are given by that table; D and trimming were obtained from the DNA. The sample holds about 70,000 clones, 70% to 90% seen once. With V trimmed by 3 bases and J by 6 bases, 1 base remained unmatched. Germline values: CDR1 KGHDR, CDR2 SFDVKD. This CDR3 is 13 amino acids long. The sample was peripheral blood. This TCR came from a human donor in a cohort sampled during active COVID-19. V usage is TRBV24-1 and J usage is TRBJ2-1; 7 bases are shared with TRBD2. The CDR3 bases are TGTGCCACCAGTGATGGGGGGGTCAATGAGCAGTTCTTC. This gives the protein CATSDGGVNEQFF.